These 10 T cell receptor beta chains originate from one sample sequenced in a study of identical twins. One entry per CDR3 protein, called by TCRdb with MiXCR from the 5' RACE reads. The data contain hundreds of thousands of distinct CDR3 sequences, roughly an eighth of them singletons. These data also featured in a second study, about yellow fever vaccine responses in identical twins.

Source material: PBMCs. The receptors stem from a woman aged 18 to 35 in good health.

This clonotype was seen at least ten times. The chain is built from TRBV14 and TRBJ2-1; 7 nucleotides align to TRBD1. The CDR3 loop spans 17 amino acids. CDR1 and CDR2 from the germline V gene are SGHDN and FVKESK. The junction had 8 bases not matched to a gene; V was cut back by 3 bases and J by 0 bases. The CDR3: CASSQEDRASSYNEQFF. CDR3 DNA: TGTGCCAGCAGCCAGGAAGACAGGGCAAGCTCCTACAATGAGCAGTTCTTC. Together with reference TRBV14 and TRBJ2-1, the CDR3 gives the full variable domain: EAGVTQFPSHSVIEKGQTVTLRCDPISGHDNLYWYRRVMGKEIKFLLHFVKESKQDESGMPNNRFLAERTGGTYSTLKVQPAELEDSGVYFCASSQEDRASSYNEQFFGPGTRLTVL.

The CDR3 is CASSELAGAWVQFF. In nucleotides, the CDR3 is TGTGCCAGCAGCGAACTAGCGGGGGCCTGGGTGCAGTTCTTC. This sequence joins TRBV13 and TRBJ2-1, with 11 bases that match TRBD2. The CDR3 runs 14 residues. The germline CDR1 and CDR2 sequences are PRHDT and FYEKMQ (reference sequence). The ends lost 5 bases at V and 12 bases at J; junction bases unmatched: 9. The whole variable domain, remainder taken from reference TRBV13 and TRBJ2-1, is AAGVIQSPRHLIKEKRETATLKCYPIPRHDTVYWYQQGPGQDPQFLISFYEKMQSDKGSIPDRFSAQQFSDYHSELNMSSLELGDSALYFCASSELAGAWVQFFGPGTRLTVL.

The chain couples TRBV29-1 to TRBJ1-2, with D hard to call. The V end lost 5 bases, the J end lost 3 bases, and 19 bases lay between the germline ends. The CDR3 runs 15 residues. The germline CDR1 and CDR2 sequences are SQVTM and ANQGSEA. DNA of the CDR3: TGCAGCGTTCAGGACCCCCAAGTTAGTCACTATGGCTACACCTTC. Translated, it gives CSVQDPQVSHYGYTF.

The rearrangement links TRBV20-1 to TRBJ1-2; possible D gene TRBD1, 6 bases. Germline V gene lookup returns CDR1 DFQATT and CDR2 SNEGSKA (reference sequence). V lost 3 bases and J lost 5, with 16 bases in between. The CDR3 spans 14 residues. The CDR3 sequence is CSARKPSGDYGYTF. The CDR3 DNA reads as TGCAGTGCTAGGAAGCCATCAGGGGATTATGGCTACACCTTC.

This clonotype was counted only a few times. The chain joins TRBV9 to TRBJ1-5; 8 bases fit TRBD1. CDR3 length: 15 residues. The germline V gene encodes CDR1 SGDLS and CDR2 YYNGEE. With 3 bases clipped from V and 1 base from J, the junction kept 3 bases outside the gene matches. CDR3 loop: CASSAGGSSNQPQHF. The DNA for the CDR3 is TGTGCCAGCAGCGCAGGGGGCTCGAGCAATCAGCCCCAGCATTTT.

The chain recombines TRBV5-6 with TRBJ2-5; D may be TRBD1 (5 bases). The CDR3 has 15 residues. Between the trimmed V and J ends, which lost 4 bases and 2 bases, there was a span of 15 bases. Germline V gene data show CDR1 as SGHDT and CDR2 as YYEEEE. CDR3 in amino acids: CASSPARAGQETQYF. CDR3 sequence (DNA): TGTGCCAGCAGCCCGGCTCGGGCAGGGCAAGAGACCCAGTACTTC.

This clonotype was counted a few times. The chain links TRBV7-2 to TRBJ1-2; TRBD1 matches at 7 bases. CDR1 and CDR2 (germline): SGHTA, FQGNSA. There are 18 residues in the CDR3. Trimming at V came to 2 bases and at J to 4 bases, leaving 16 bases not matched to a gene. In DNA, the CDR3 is TGTGCCAGCAGCTTATCCGACAGGGTTCTCCTTGGTGCCTATGGCTACACCTTC. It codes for CASSLSDRVLLGAYGYTF.

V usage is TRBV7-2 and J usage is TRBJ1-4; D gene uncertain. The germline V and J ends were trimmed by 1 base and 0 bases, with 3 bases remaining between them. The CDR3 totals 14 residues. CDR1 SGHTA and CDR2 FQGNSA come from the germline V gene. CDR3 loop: CASSLESTNEKLFF. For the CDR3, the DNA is TGTGCCAGCAGCTTAGAATCAACTAATGAAAAACTGTTTTTT.

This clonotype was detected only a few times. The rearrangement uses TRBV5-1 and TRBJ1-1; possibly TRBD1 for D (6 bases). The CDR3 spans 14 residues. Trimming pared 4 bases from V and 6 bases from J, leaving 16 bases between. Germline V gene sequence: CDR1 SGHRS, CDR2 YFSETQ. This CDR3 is CASSAITGIAEAFF. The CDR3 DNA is TGCGCCAGCAGCGCCATCACAGGGATCGCTGAAGCTTTCTTT.

CDR3 DNA sequence: TGTGCCAGCAGCTTAGACAGACAGGGGGCACATACAGGGGAGCAGTTCTTC. Its translation: CASSLDRQGAHTGEQFF. The rearrangement uses TRBV7-6 and TRBJ2-1; 10 bases are shared with TRBD1. The CDR3 runs to 17 residues. Losses at the gene ends were 1 base for V and 10 bases for J; bases not matched to a gene: 13. CDR1 and CDR2 from the germline V gene are SGHVS and FNYEAQ.